This T cell receptor beta chain was retrieved from a study of CD8+ T cells in alopecia areata. Findings of the study overall: Scalp sample data also include resident alphabeta T cells from normal skin.

Germline assignment: CDR1 NSHNY and CDR2 SYGAGN. V was clipped by 1 base and J by 0 bases, with 10 bases between them. The CDR3 is made up of 15 amino acids. This clone was counted only a few times. Its antigen is still unknown. Gene labels here are mouse ones. Read coverage stops 4 residues before the CDR3 terminus; the germline J gene supplies the remainder. In the same sample, other DNA sequences code for this CDR3. RNA extraction and reverse transcription yielded cDNA as sequencing template. Data came from immunoSEQ multiplex PCR; TCRdb stores just in-frame clones and leaves some out. The record shows 270,000 or so clones for this sample, with no singletons present. Markers used for sorting pooled cutaneous lymph node cells were CD4, CD8alpha, NKG2D, NKG2ACE and others.

The TCR was taken from a C3H/HeJ mouse with alopecia areata. The MHC haplotype of this mouse line is H2-k. The sequencing input was CD4+ T cells sorted from a lymph node. The V call is TRBV13-1, the J call TRBJ1-1; the D gene is possibly TRBD1 (6 bases). This CDR3 is CASSDQGQANTEVFF. The DNA read from the CDR3 is TGTGCCAGCAGTGATCAGGGACAAGCAAACACA.